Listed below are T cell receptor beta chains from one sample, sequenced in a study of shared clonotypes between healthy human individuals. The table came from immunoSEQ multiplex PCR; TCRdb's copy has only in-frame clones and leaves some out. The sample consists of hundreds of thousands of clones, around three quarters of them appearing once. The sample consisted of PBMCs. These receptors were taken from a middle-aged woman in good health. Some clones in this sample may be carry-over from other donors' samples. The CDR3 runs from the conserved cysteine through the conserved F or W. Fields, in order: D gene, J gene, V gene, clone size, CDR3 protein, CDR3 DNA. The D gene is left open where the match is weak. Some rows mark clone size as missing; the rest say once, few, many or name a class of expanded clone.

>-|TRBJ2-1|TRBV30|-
CAWGNRVSYNEQFF
TGTGCCTGGGGGAACAGGGTCTCCTACAATGAGCAGTTCTTC
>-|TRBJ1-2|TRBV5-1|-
CASSWGPGGDGYTF
TGCGCCAGCAGCTGGGGCCCCGGGGGGGATGGCTACACCTTC
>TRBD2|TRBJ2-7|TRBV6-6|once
CASRRLAGGPSYEQYF
TGTGCCAGCAGACGACTAGCGGGAGGCCCCTCCTACGAGCAGTACTTC
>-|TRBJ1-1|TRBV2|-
CASSHDTPDTEAFF
TGTGCCAGCAGCCACGACACCCCGGACACTGAAGCTTTCTTT
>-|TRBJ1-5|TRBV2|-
CASSGQGIYQPQHF
TGTGCCAGCAGTGGCCAGGGAATTTATCAGCCCCAGCATTTT
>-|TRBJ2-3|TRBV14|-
CASSQEGRGGTDTQYF
TGTGCCAGCAGCCAAGAAGGCAGGGGAGGCACAGATACGCAGTATTTT
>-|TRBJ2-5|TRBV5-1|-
CASSFGGRGETQYF
TGCGCCAGCAGCTTCGGCGGGCGGGGAGAGACCCAGTACTTC
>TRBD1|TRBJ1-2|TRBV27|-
CASSRDRDYGYTF
TGTGCCAGCAGTCGGGACAGGGACTATGGCTACACCTTC
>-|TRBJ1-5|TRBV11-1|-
CASSPEGVGQPQHF
TGTGCCAGCAGCCCGGAGGGGGTAGGGCAGCCCCAGCATTTT
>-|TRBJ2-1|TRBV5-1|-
CASSSQRQSLTHGEQFF
TGCGCCAGCAGCTCCCAGAGGCAATCCCTAACCCATGGTGAGCAGTTCTTC